These 21 T cell receptor beta chains came from one sample sequenced in a study of cytomegalovirus exposure and HLA in healthy donors (TCRdb year 2017). Libraries came from the immunoSEQ multiplex PCR assay. A mixture of 60 forward primers for TCR Vbeta segments and 13 reverse primers for TCR Jbeta segments was used in the multiplex PCR. TCRdb limited this immuneACCESS table to in-frame rearrangements with V and J called. A share of clones is missing; checked studies link under half to unresolved V genes, and the rest is unexplained. The sample includes around 170,000 clones, with approximately 81% observed a single time. The ten largest clones add up to 3.5% to 4% of the sample. The sample taken for sequencing was PBMCs. All receptors come from a man aged 50 or older in good health and CMV-seronegative.

This clone was seen only once. This chain connects TRBV25-1 to TRBJ1-1, with no clear D. The CDR3 totals 15 residues. The ends were cut back, 1 base at V and 4 bases at J, with 13 bases in the middle. The V gene's germline CDR1 is MGHDK and CDR2 SYGVNS. The DNA for the CDR3 is TGTGCCAGCAGTGAATCGTCGTGGGCGGGCACTGAAGCTTTCTTT. Translating gives CASSESSWAGTEAFF.

The chain couples TRBV7-6 to TRBJ1-1, with D possibly being TRBD1 (5 bases). The V gene lost 1 base and the J gene lost 8 bases, with 8 bases spanning the gap. Germline assignment: CDR1 SGHVS and CDR2 FNYEAQ. The length of the CDR3 is 12 residues. The CDR3 loop is CASSLERGEAFF. The CDR3 DNA sequence: TGTGCCAGCAGCTTAGAACGGGGGGAAGCTTTCTTT.

Of note for this clone: A read error may produce the germline difference seen at one junction end. The chain has TRBV5-4 and TRBJ2-1; D is unclear. Germline CDR1 SGHNT, CDR2 YYREEE (reference sequence). The CDR3 totals 16 residues. The CDR3 DNA sequence: TGTGTCAGCACCTGGGTTGAGGCCCGCTCCTACAATGAGCAGTTCTTC. It yields the protein CVSTWVEARSYNEQFF.

The chain has TRBV6-5 and TRBJ1-6; no firm D call. The V gene's germline CDR1 is MNHEY and CDR2 SVGAGI. The V end was cut by 6 bases, the J end by 13 bases, with 10 bases between. The CDR3 is 11 residues long. The CDR3 sequence: CASRLVDPLHF. The DNA for the CDR3 is TGTGCCAGCAGATTGGTAGATCCCCTCCACTTT.

With regard to this clone: One end of the junction is discordant with germline, which a read error may explain. The gene calls are TRBV7-7 and TRBJ2-1; 9 positions agree with TRBD2. The CDR3 runs to 15 residues. Looked up from germline, CDR1 is SSHAT and CDR2 is FNYEAQ (reference sequence). The CDR3 DNA reads TGTGCTAGCAGCCCCCAGGTGGCGGGGGGGGCTGAGCAGTTCTTC. Protein sequence: CASSPQVAGGAEQFF.

The chain recombines TRBV7-2 with TRBJ2-7, with 8 nucleotides matching TRBD2. This CDR3 spans 14 amino acids. J gave up 0 bases and V 3 bases, and 1 base lay outside the gene matches. Germline CDR1 SGHTA, CDR2 FQGNSA. The CDR3 here is CASSFSGDSYEQYF. The CDR3 nucleotides read TGTGCCAGCAGCTTTAGCGGGGACTCCTACGAGCAGTACTTC.

The chain links TRBV6-6 to TRBJ1-3; a possible D gene is TRBD1 (6 bases). The CDR3 is made up of 15 amino acids. Trimming stripped 6 bases from V and 0 bases from J, with 12 bases between. Germline values: CDR1 MNHNY, CDR2 SVGAGI (reference sequence). Written as DNA, the CDR3 is TGTGCCAGCAGCCCCCGCAGGGGCTCTGGAAACACCATATATTTT. It translates to CASSPRRGSGNTIYF.

As concerns this clone: A junction boundary mismatches the germline segment, possibly from a read error. Other DNA sequences in this sample translate to the same CDR3. This CDR3 is CASSLGTSGGLSSYNEQFF. CDR3 sequence (DNA): TGCGCTAGCAGCCTAGGGACTAGCGGGGGCCTAAGCTCCTACAATGAGCAGTTCTTC. J is TRBJ2-1 and V is TRBV5-1, with 14 bases that match TRBD2. The germline V gene has CDR1 SGHRS and CDR2 YFSETQ. This CDR3 spans 19 amino acids.

This clone was found a few times. The chain couples TRBV6-5 to TRBJ1-1, with D perhaps TRBD1 (6 bases). Looked up from germline, CDR1 is MNHEY and CDR2 is SVGAGI. The CDR3 runs to 13 residues. Trimming shortened V by 1 base and J by 11 bases, and 14 bases separated the two germline ends. Written as DNA, the CDR3 is TGTGCCAGCAGTTACTGGGAGGGGGGGTATGCTTTCTTT. It translates to CASSYWEGGYAFF.

DNA for the CDR3: TGTGCCAGCAGCAAAGAAGGGGCTGAAGCTTTCTTT. It is translated as CASSKEGAEAFF. The V call is TRBV21-1, the J call TRBJ1-1; whether TRBD1, the table's D call, matches the DNA was not checked. TRBV21-1 is a known pseudogene. The CDR3 has 12 residues.

The chain uses TRBV27 and TRBJ1-2, with 9 bases that match TRBD1. V gave up 3 bases and J gave up 4 bases; unmatched junction bases: 3. CDR3 length equals 14 residues. Germline V gives CDR1 MNHEY, CDR2 SMNVEV (reference sequence). CDR3 loop: CASSFGDRAYGYTF. The CDR3 DNA reads as TGTGCCAGCAGTTTTGGGGACAGGGCCTATGGCTACACCTTC.

The chain uses TRBV19 and TRBJ1-1, with a tentative D call TRBD1 (5 bases). The CDR3 loop spans 15 amino acids. The V end was cut by 5 bases, the J end by 4 bases, with 17 bases between. CDR1 and CDR2 from the germline V gene are LNHDA and SQIVND (reference sequence). In DNA form, the CDR3 reads TGTGCCAGTAGTTCCCGGGGGGGAGGAACCACTGAAGCTTTCTTT. It codes for CASSSRGGGTTEAFF.

This clone was detected once. CDR3 bases: TGTGCCATCAGCCAGGGGGTAGGTCAGCCCCAGCATTTT. Translated, it gives CAISQGVGQPQHF. The chain joins TRBV10-3 to TRBJ1-5; 7 bases align to TRBD1. From germline, CDR1 is ENHRY and CDR2 SYGVKD. V shed 6 bases, J shed 6 bases, and the junction held 5 bases outside the gene matches. This CDR3 region has 13 residues.

The chain recombines TRBV19 with TRBJ1-2; 10 bases are shared with TRBD1. The germline gives CDR1 LNHDA, CDR2 SQIVND (reference sequence). With 7 bases clipped from V and 4 bases from J, the junction kept 6 bases outside the gene matches. The CDR3 has 14 residues. Here the CDR3 reads CASTRDRGSYGYTF. The CDR3 DNA reads as TGTGCCAGTACAAGGGACAGGGGTTCCTATGGCTACACCTTC.

V gene TRBV5-1 combines with J gene TRBJ2-2, with 7 bases matching TRBD1. Germline lookup yields CDR1 SGHRS and CDR2 YFSETQ. Losses at the gene ends were 4 bases for V and 7 bases for J; bases not matched to a gene: 4. The CDR3 spans 13 residues. CDR3 nucleotides: TGCGCCAGCAGCCGTACAGGGGACGGGGAGCTGTTTTTT. This gives the protein CASSRTGDGELFF.

CDR3 loop: CASSFSGMNTEAFF. The CDR3 DNA is TGCGCCAGCAGCTTTTCAGGAATGAACACTGAAGCTTTCTTT. The rearrangement joins TRBV5-1 to TRBJ1-1; D gene ambiguous. V was trimmed by 2 bases and J by 0 bases, leaving 8 bases between them. The V gene's germline CDR1 is SGHRS and CDR2 YFSETQ. The CDR3 consists of 14 residues.

Worth noting for this clone: The sample carries other DNA sequences with the same CDR3. The chain carries TRBV7-9 and TRBJ1-2; 11 bases map to TRBD1. This CDR3 spans 14 amino acids. After removal of 3 bases from V and 4 bases from J, the junction contained 1 base not matched to a gene. CDR1 is SEHNR, CDR2 FQNEAQ, per germline (reference sequence). The CDR3: CASSLGTGGYGYTF. For the CDR3, the DNA is TGTGCCAGCAGCTTGGGGACAGGGGGCTATGGCTACACCTTC. Full variable domain (outside the CDR3, taken from reference TRBV7-9 and TRBJ1-2): DTGVSQNPRHKITKRGQNVTFRCDPISEHNRLYWYRQTLGQGPEFLTYFQNEAQLEKSRLLSDRFSAERPKGSFSTLEIQRTEQGDSAMYLCASSLGTGGYGYTFGSGTRLTVV.

V is TRBV5-6 and J is TRBJ1-5, with 10 bases fitting TRBD1. V lost 4 bases, J lost 4 bases, and 2 bases stayed unmatched. The CDR3 runs 14 residues. Germline V gene sequence: CDR1 SGHDT, CDR2 YYEEEE. CDR3 protein: CASSVGQGNQPQHF. CDR3 nucleotides: TGTGCCAGCAGCGTGGGACAGGGGAATCAGCCCCAGCATTTT.

The chain is built from TRBV6-6 and TRBJ1-6; the match to TRBD1 covers 7 bases. The CDR3 is 15 amino acids. V lost 5 bases and J lost 10; bases outside the gene matches: 11. Looked up from germline, CDR1 is MNHNY and CDR2 is SVGAGI (reference sequence). The chain's CDR3 is CASSLPGTVWSPLHF. The CDR3 region has the DNA TGTGCCAGCAGTCTGCCAGGGACAGTCTGGTCACCCCTCCACTTT.

The V gene is TRBV7-2, the J gene TRBJ2-4, with 7 bases lining up with TRBD1. Trimming cost V 2 bases and J 0 bases; bases outside gene matches: 4. The CDR3 is 16 amino acids. The germline CDR1 and CDR2 sequences are SGHTA and FQGNSA. CDR3 sequence (DNA): TGTGCCAGCAGCTTACGGACAGGAATAGCCAAAAACATTCAGTACTTC. Protein sequence: CASSLRTGIAKNIQYF.

This clone was recorded a few times. In DNA, the CDR3 is TGCGCCAGCAGCTTTAAAGGGGGACACCTCCAAGAGACCCAGTACTTC. Encoded protein: CASSFKGGHLQETQYF. The chain couples TRBV5-1 to TRBJ2-5; the D gene is possibly TRBD1 (6 bases). The germline gives CDR1 SGHRS, CDR2 YFSETQ. With 2 bases removed from V and 1 base from J, the gap between germline ends came to 15 bases. This CDR3 spans 16 amino acids.